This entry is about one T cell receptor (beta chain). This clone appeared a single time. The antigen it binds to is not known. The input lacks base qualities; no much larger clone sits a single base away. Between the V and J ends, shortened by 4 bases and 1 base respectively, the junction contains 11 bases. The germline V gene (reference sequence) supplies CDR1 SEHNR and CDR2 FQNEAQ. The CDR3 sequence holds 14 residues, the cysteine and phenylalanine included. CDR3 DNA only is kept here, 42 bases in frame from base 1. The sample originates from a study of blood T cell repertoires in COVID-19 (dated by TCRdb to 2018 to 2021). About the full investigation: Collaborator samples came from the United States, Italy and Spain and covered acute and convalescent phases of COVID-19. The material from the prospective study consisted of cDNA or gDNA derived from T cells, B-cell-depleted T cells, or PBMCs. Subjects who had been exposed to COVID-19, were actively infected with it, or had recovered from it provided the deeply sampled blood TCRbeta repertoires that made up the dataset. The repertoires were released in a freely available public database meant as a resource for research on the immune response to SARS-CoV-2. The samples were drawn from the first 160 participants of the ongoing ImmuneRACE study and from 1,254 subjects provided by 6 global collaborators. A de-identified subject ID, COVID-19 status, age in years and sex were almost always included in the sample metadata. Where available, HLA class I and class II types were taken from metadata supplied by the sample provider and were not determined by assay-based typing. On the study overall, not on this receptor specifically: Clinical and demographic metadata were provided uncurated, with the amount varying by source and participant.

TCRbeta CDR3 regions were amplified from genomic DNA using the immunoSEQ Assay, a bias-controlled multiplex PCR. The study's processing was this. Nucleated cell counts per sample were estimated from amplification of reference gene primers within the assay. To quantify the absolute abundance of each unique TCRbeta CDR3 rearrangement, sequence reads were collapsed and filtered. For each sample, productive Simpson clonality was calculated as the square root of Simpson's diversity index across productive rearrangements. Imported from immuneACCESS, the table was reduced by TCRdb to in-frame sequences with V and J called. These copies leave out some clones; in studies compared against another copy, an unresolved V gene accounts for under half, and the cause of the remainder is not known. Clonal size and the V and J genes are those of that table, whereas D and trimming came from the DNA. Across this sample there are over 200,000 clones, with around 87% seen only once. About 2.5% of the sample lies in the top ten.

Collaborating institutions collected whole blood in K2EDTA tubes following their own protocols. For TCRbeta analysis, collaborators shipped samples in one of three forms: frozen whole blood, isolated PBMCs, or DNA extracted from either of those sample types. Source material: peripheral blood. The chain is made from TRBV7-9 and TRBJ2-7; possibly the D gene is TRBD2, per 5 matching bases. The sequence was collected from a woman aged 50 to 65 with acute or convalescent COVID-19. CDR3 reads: CASSYHGGSYEQYF. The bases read TGTGCCAGCAGCTATCACGGCGGGTCCTACGAGCAGTACTTC.